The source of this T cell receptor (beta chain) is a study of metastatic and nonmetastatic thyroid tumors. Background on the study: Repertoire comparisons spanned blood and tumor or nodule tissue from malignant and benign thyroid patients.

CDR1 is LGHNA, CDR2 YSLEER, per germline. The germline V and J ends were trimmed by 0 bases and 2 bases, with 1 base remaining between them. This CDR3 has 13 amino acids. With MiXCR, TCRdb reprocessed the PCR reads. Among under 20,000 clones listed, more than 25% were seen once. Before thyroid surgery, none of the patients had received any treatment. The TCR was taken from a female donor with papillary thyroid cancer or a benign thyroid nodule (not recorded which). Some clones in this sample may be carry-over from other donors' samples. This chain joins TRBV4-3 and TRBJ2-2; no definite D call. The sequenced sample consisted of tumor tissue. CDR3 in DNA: TGCGCCAGCAGCCAAGACAACACCGGGGAGCTGTTTTTT. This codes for CASSQDNTGELFF.